This T cell receptor (beta chain) was obtained from a study of T cells after yellow fever vaccination. TCR cDNA was made by 5'RACE template switching, adding a universal primer site and UMIs. Using its own MiXCR run on the 5' RACE reads, TCRdb lists one record per CDR3 protein. The sample consists of 400,000 to 650,000 distinct CDR3 sequences, 21% of them appearing once. There are a few counts of this clonotype. The antigen remains undetermined. General study points: Clonotype sharing between CD4 and CD8 compartments was small. The secondary response showed a weaker magnitude and a faster peak, day 5 versus 15. Clones from primary vaccination mostly reappeared after the booster (roughly 95% CD4, under 90% CD8).

This clonotype was obtained from a young man who received the YFV17D yellow fever vaccine. Specimen: PBMCs, collected approximately 22 days after the first yellow fever vaccination.

The CDR3 region is CSAPEIPRSSYNSPLHF. The DNA for the CDR3 is TGCAGTGCCCCGGAAATCCCAAGGAGTTCCTATAATTCACCCCTCCACTTT. The genes are TRBV20-1 and TRBJ1-6, with D uncertain. V lost 6 bases, J lost 1 base, and 19 bases lay in between. The length of the CDR3 is 17 residues. CDR1 DFQATT and CDR2 SNEGSKA come from the germline V gene (reference sequence).